Presented here are 16 T cell receptor beta chains from one specimen sequenced in a study of long-term antiretroviral therapy in people with HIV. With survey level as its setting, the immunoSEQ assay was v3.0. Here immunoSEQ multiplex PCR was the method, and the copy in TCRdb shows in-frame clones only, minus some. This table has about 35,000 clones, approximately 83% appearing once. The sequenced sample was unsorted PBMCs, obtained 2.2 years after starting antiretroviral therapy. The receptors come from a man younger than 30 with HIV.

The rearrangement joins TRBV30 to TRBJ1-2; D unresolved. The CDR3 is 15 amino acids. Germline loops: CDR1 GTSNPN, CDR2 SVGIG (reference sequence). Trimming left V 2 bases short and J 4 bases short, with 17 bases between. The CDR3 reads CAWSPRASLIYGYTF. The CDR3 DNA follows: TGTGCCTGGAGTCCACGGGCCTCTCTAATCTATGGCTACACCTTC.

This chain connects TRBV27 to TRBJ2-1; 10 bases agree with TRBD2. The CDR3 is 16 residues long. CDR1 is MNHEY and CDR2 is SMNVEV in the germline V gene (reference sequence). J was trimmed by 5 bases and V by 4 bases; bases with no gene match: 8. The CDR3 reads CASSSPPSGRDNEQFF. Here the CDR3 DNA reads TGTGCCAGCAGTTCCCCACCCAGCGGGAGGGACAATGAGCAGTTCTTC.

This chain uses TRBV28 with TRBJ2-5; D unclear. Trimming took off 8 bases at V and 2 bases at J, with 12 bases between the two ends. The CDR3 is 13 amino acids. Per the germline V gene, CDR1 is MDHEN and CDR2 is SYDVKM. The CDR3 nucleotides are TGTGCCAGCTCGGGCGGTGGGCAAGAGACCCAGTACTTC. Protein product: CASSGGGQETQYF.

The rearrangement links TRBV9 to TRBJ2-7, with TRBD2 as a possible D gene (6 bases). Germline assignment: CDR1 SGDLS and CDR2 YYNGEE. This CDR3 region has 14 residues. V was shortened by 0 bases and J by 7 bases, with 14 bases between the two germline ends. CDR3 nucleotides: TGTGCCAGCAGCGTAGGGTGGGGGGAATGGGAGCAGTACTTC. It yields the protein CASSVGWGEWEQYF.

J is TRBJ1-2 and V is TRBV9; D is unclear. Germline V CDR1 and CDR2: SGDLS, YYNGEE. This CDR3 comprises 15 residues. Trimming left V 0 bases short and J 4 bases short, with 13 bases between. DNA for the CDR3: TGTGCCAGCAGCGTAGGGAAGCGGGAGGGCTATGGCTACACCTTC. It yields the protein CASSVGKREGYGYTF.

This chain links TRBV11-1 with TRBJ2-3; D tentatively reads TRBD1 or TRBD2 (5 bases each). From germline, CDR1 is SGHAT and CDR2 FQDESV (reference sequence). The length of the CDR3 is 18 residues. V was clipped by 5 bases and J by 1 base, with 22 bases between them. CDR3 sequence: CASSLGPTTRGGTDTQYF. CDR3 bases: TGTGCCAGCAGCCTCGGGCCCACAACTAGGGGAGGCACAGATACGCAGTATTTT.

CDR3: CASSLGPHMNTEAFF. CDR3 DNA sequence: TGTGCCAGCAGCTTGGGTCCACATATGAACACTGAAGCTTTCTTT. The V gene is TRBV5-5, the J gene TRBJ1-1; D gene ambiguous. CDR3 length: 15 residues. Trimming pared 0 bases from V and 0 bases from J, leaving 9 bases between. Germline lookup yields CDR1 SGHKS and CDR2 YYEKEE (reference sequence).

The chain joins TRBV5-1 to TRBJ2-3, with 10 bases identical to TRBD2. The junction had 4 bases not matched to a gene; V was cut back by 3 bases and J by 0 bases. The CDR3 runs 16 residues. Germline V gene lookup returns CDR1 SGHRS and CDR2 YFSETQ. Here the CDR3 reads CASSSGTSDSTDTQYF. The DNA of the CDR3 is TGCGCCAGCAGCTCAGGGACTAGCGACAGCACAGATACGCAGTATTTT.

The rearrangement uses TRBV7-2 and TRBJ2-7, with D possibly TRBD2 on 6 matching bases. Germline-derived CDR1 and CDR2 are SGHTA and FQGNSA. V dropped 0 bases and J dropped 6 bases, with 9 bases sitting between them. The CDR3 covers 13 residues. CDR3 nucleotide sequence: TGTGCCAGCAGCTTAGCGGGGGGAAGCGAGCAGTACTTC. Its protein product is CASSLAGGSEQYF.

This clone occurred once. The chain joins TRBV18 to TRBJ2-1; 9 nucleotides match TRBD1. The CDR3 has 16 amino acids. Germline values: CDR1 KGHSH, CDR2 LQKENI. J was trimmed by 3 bases and V by 5 bases; bases with no gene match: 8. CDR3 residues: CASSRDRVGGYNEQFF. The DNA for the CDR3 is TGTGCCAGCTCAAGGGACAGGGTAGGAGGCTACAATGAGCAGTTCTTC. The full variable domain, rest sourced from reference TRBV18 and TRBJ2-1, is NAGVMQNPRHLVRRRGQEARLRCSPMKGHSHVYWYRQLPEEGLKFMVYLQKENIIDESGMPKERFSAEFPKEGPSILRIQQVVRGDSAAYFCASSRDRVGGYNEQFFGPGTRLTVL.

The rearrangement links TRBV5-1 to TRBJ2-7, with D perhaps matching TRBD1 or TRBD2 (5 bases each). Looked up from germline, CDR1 is SGHRS and CDR2 is YFSETQ. Trimming removed 0 bases from V and 5 bases from J, with 21 bases in between. The CDR3 loop spans 17 amino acids. The CDR3 reads CASSLVTGVGIRDEQYF. The CDR3 nucleotides are TGCGCCAGCAGCTTGGTAACCGGGGTAGGGATCAGGGACGAGCAGTACTTC.

The chain has TRBV6-6 and TRBJ2-7, with TRBD1 matching over 8 bases. Germline trimming cut 6 bases from V and 2 bases from J; bases unmatched to any gene: 12. Germline V gene sequence: CDR1 MNHNY, CDR2 SVGAGI (reference sequence). There are 16 residues in the CDR3. As DNA, the CDR3 is TGTGCCAGCAGCACTACAGGACAGGGATCGGCCTACGAGCAGTACTTC. It is translated as CASSTTGQGSAYEQYF.

The chain links TRBV28 to TRBJ2-4; D is possibly TRBD2 (5 bases). This CDR3 comprises 19 residues. Germline CDR1 and CDR2: MDHEN and SYDVKM. Between the trimmed V and J ends, which lost 3 bases and 0 bases, there was a span of 21 bases. This chain's CDR3 is CASSFVIAQEGLAKNIQYF. The CDR3 DNA is TGTGCCAGCAGTTTTGTGATAGCTCAGGAAGGACTAGCCAAAAACATTCAGTACTTC. Combining the CDR3 with reference TRBV28 and TRBJ2-4 gives the whole variable domain DVKVTQSSRYLVKRTGEKVFLECVQDMDHENMFWYRQDPGLGLRLIYFSYDVKMKEKGDIPEGYSVSREKKERFSLILESASTNQTSMYLCASSFVIAQEGLAKNIQYFGAGTRLSVL.

This clone was seen a single time. The V gene is TRBV7-9, the J gene TRBJ2-2, with D maybe TRBD2 (6 bases). In germline, CDR1 is SEHNR, CDR2 FQNEAQ (reference sequence). V lost 7 bases and J 7 bases, leaving 31 bases between the germline ends. This CDR3 spans 19 amino acids. Here the CDR3 reads CASTSPRGYGLGMIGELFF. CDR3 in DNA: TGTGCCAGCACATCCCCACGGGGGTATGGCCTTGGTATGATCGGGGAGCTGTTTTTT.

The chain joins TRBV28 to TRBJ1-4; 7 bases agree with TRBD1. V trimming: 6 bases; J trimming: 3 bases; junction bases outside the gene matches: 7. Germline V CDR1 and CDR2: MDHEN, SYDVKM. This CDR3 has 15 residues. CDR3 region: CASSPTGAANEKLFF. The CDR3 region has the DNA TGTGCCAGCAGCCCAACAGGGGCGGCTAATGAAAAACTGTTTTTT. The full variable domain, in which reference TRBV28 and TRBJ1-4 provide the parts outside the CDR3, is DVKVTQSSRYLVKRTGEKVFLECVQDMDHENMFWYRQDPGLGLRLIYFSYDVKMKEKGDIPEGYSVSREKKERFSLILESASTNQTSMYLCASSPTGAANEKLFFGSGTQLSVL.

The chain links TRBV9 to TRBJ2-7; 9 positions agree with TRBD1. The length of the CDR3 is 16 residues. V was pared by 4 bases and J by 0 bases, with 8 bases of the junction left unmatched. From germline, CDR1 is SGDLS and CDR2 YYNGEE. The DNA for the CDR3 is TGTGCCAGCAGCCCGCTCGGGACAGGGACCTCCTACGAGCAGTACTTC. This translates into CASSPLGTGTSYEQYF.